This T cell receptor (beta chain) was retrieved from a study of blood T cells in healthy people across ages. Overall study results and limits: The authors considered diversity estimates from one million T cells to be underestimates.

The CDR3 sequence is 14 residues long. Losses at the gene ends were 6 bases for V and 9 bases for J; bases not matched to a gene: 8. Comment on this clonotype: Its antigen is unidentified.

Next came a second PCR, run for about 7 to 12 cycles, which used a sample-barcoded 5' primer along with a J-beta primer mix. TCRdb redid the calling of the 5' RACE reads with MiXCR, one entry per CDR3 protein. This sample carries some 1,800,000 distinct CDR3 sequences, about two fifths of them seen once, and the ten largest clones take 20% to 25%. The rearrangement joins TRBV12-3 or TRBV12-4 to TRBJ1-6; TRBD1 aligns across 7 bases. The sequencing input was blood. This sequence originates from a human donor in good health. The CDR3 bases are TGTGCCAGCAGAGAACACAGGGGTGGTTCACCCCTCCACTTT. Translating gives CASREHRGGSPLHF.